This T cell receptor (beta chain) is from a study of blood T cell repertoires in COVID-19. Study information: Spain, Italy and the United States supplied samples that represented acute and convalescent COVID-19.

The V gene's germline CDR1 is SNHLY and CDR2 FYNNEI. This CDR3 region has 13 residues. V was pared by 8 bases and J by 4 bases, with 15 bases between. Generated by immunoSEQ multiplex PCR, the TCRdb table keeps only in-frame clones and is missing some. The sample includes 250,000 to 300,000 clones, about 80% of them seen just once. The sequence derives from a woman of 80 years or more with acute or convalescent COVID-19. The chain uses TRBV2 and TRBJ2-7; D perhaps matches TRBD2 (6 bases). Sequencing was carried out using peripheral blood. The chain's CDR3 is CASRLVSNYEQYF. The CDR3 nucleotides read TGTGCCAGCCGACTAGTGAGTAATTACGAGCAGTACTTC.